The sequence of this TCR beta chain was determined in a study of T-cell memory formation after mild COVID-19. For the study at large: TCR clusters largely stayed donor specific.

With constant-segment primers, 5'RACE yielded cDNA libraries of TCR alpha and TCR beta that carried sample barcodes and UMIs. Using its own MiXCR run on the 5' RACE reads, TCRdb lists one record per CDR3 protein. The sample shows fewer than 450,000 distinct CDR3 sequences, under 25% of them seen only once. Details on this clonotype: Its antigen is undetermined.

General observations from the study: CD8+ contracting clones occupied EMRA, while CD4+ ones occupied mainly CM and EM.

The sequence derives from an adult woman who had mild COVID-19 (a few samples of this study predate the infection). Cell type and time point are not known. The sample taken for sequencing was PBMCs or a T cell subset sorted from them (not recorded which).

CDR3 coding DNA: TGTGCCAGCAGCTCCGGGACTAGCGGGAGTATTTACGAGCAGTACTTC. This encodes CASSSGTSGSIYEQYF. The chain joins TRBV7-2 to TRBJ2-7, with 14 nucleotides matching TRBD2. Germline CDR1 SGHTA, CDR2 FQGNSA. There are 16 residues in the CDR3. With V trimmed by 4 bases and J by 4 bases, 6 bases remained unmatched.